Listed here are 14 T cell receptor beta chains from one sample, sequenced in a study of blood T cells in healthy people across ages. Together with a sample-barcoded 5' primer, a J-beta primer mix was included in a second PCR lasting 7 to 11 cycles. Using its own MiXCR run on the 5' RACE reads, TCRdb lists one record per CDR3 protein. Of about a million distinct CDR3 sequences in the sample, around two fifths were seen once. The sequenced sample was blood. The receptors come from a man between 18 and 29 years old in good health.

This clonotype was counted only a few times. The rearrangement uses TRBV4-1 and TRBJ2-5, with no clear D. The CDR3 loop spans 15 amino acids. Germline V gives CDR1 MGHRA, CDR2 YSYEKL. Trimming removed 1 base from V and 2 bases from J, with 11 bases in between. The CDR3, as DNA: TGCGCCAGCAGCCAAGGGAGTCCGGAACAAGAGACCCAGTACTTC. As protein: CASSQGSPEQETQYF.

The gene calls are TRBV6-1 and TRBJ2-1, with D possibly being TRBD2 (7 bases). The end of the DNA aligns better with TRBJ2-7, so the J call may be wrong. The CDR3 runs 17 residues. Germline V gives CDR1 MNHNS, CDR2 SASEGT. Here the CDR3 reads CASSLTFGGRSYNEQYF. Here the CDR3 DNA reads TGTGCCAGCAGCCTGACCTTCGGGGGGCGATCCTACAATGAGCAGTACTTC.

The rearrangement uses TRBV11-2 and TRBJ1-4; no clear D gene. The CDR3 runs 15 residues. V was trimmed by 6 bases and J by 3 bases, leaving 14 bases between them. Germline-derived CDR1 and CDR2 are SGHAT and FQNNGV. The CDR3 protein is CASRKIWRANEKLFF. The CDR3 DNA sequence: TGTGCCAGCAGGAAAATCTGGCGGGCTAATGAAAAACTGTTTTTT.

The sample holds many counts of this clonotype. V and J are TRBV10-3 and TRBJ1-5; tentatively, D is TRBD1 (5 bases). CDR1 ENHRY and CDR2 SYGVKD come from the germline V gene. The V gene lost 0 bases and the J gene lost 3 bases, with 9 bases spanning the gap. The CDR3 loop spans 15 amino acids. Here the CDR3 reads CAISESGVLNQPQHF. The CDR3 nucleotides are TGTGCCATCAGTGAGTCAGGGGTACTCAATCAGCCCCAGCATTTT.

V gene TRBV28 combines with J gene TRBJ2-7, with D possibly being TRBD2 (6 bases). The V end lost 3 bases, the J end lost 3 bases, and 12 bases lay between the germline ends. The length of the CDR3 is 14 residues. Germline V gene sequence: CDR1 MDHEN, CDR2 SYDVKM. The CDR3 protein is CASSLPGDFYEQYF. In DNA form, the CDR3 reads TGTGCCAGCAGTTTGCCGGGGGATTTCTACGAGCAGTACTTC.

For this clonotype: A junction end diverges from the germline sequence, so it may reflect a read error. This chain joins TRBV10-3 and TRBJ2-3; D may correspond to TRBD1 or TRBD2 (5 bases each). Germline lookup yields CDR1 ENHRY and CDR2 SYGVKD. The CDR3 consists of 17 residues. CDR3: CAISESRGLRSQDTRYF. The CDR3 DNA reads TGTGCCATCAGTGAGTCTCGGGGCCTCCGGTCTCAAGATACGCGGTATTTT.

This chain links TRBV7-9 with TRBJ2-7; TRBD2 matches 7 bases. The CDR3 loop spans 14 amino acids. The germline CDR1 and CDR2 sequences are SEHNR and FQNEAQ (reference sequence). Germline trimming cut 5 bases from V and 1 base from J; bases unmatched to any gene: 5. The CDR3 protein is CASSPGLPSYEQYF. CDR3 coding DNA: TGTGCCAGCAGCCCGGGACTACCTTCCTACGAGCAGTACTTC.

This chain joins TRBV7-9 and TRBJ2-2; D may be TRBD2 (5 bases). This CDR3 spans 16 amino acids. V lost 0 bases to trimming and J lost 7 bases, with 15 bases between them. The V gene's germline CDR1 is SEHNR and CDR2 FQNEAQ (reference sequence). The CDR3 DNA follows: TGTGCCAGCAGCTTAGCGGGAGTAGTTTCCGGCGGGGAGCTGTTTTTT. Its protein is CASSLAGVVSGGELFF.

This chain connects TRBV29-1 to TRBJ2-3; D is ambiguous. V dropped 0 bases and J dropped 1 base, with 14 bases sitting between them. This CDR3 is 16 amino acids long. CDR1 SQVTM and CDR2 ANQGSEA come from the germline V gene. Here the CDR3 reads CSVEDRRRWGTDTQYF. DNA of the CDR3: TGCAGCGTTGAAGATCGGAGAAGGTGGGGCACAGATACGCAGTATTTT.

The J gene is TRBJ2-1, the V gene TRBV20-1, with D possibly matching TRBD2 (7 bases). Germline V gene sequence: CDR1 DFQATT, CDR2 SNEGSKA (reference sequence). The CDR3 length is 12 residues. V lost 6 bases and J lost 11, with 17 bases in between. CDR3 coding DNA: TGCAGTGCGGGAGGAGGGGGGGTTAAGCAGTTCTTC. Its translation is CSAGGGGVKQFF.

This clonotype was seen a few times. This rearrangement joins TRBV25-1 to TRBJ1-1; no clear D. CDR3 length: 13 amino acids. With 3 bases removed from V and 7 bases from J, the gap between germline ends came to 12 bases. CDR1 is MGHDK and CDR2 is SYGVNS in the germline V gene. CDR3 loop: CASSEGRRGEAFF. CDR3 nucleotide sequence: TGTGCCAGCAGTGAGGGTAGACGGGGTGAAGCTTTCTTT.

This clonotype was detected a few times. This sequence joins TRBV4-3 and TRBJ2-1; D gene uncertain. This CDR3 region has 14 residues. CDR1 is LGHNA and CDR2 is YSLEER in the germline V gene. Trimming took off 0 bases at V and 7 bases at J, with 10 bases between the two ends. The DNA for the CDR3 is TGCGCCAGCAGCCAAGATTGGGCAGAAAATGAGCAGTTCTTC. It codes for CASSQDWAENEQFF.

The chain combines TRBV4-1 with TRBJ1-1, with no clear D. The CDR3 runs 14 residues. Germline loops: CDR1 MGHRA, CDR2 YSYEKL. The germline V and J ends were trimmed by 2 bases and 8 bases, with 15 bases remaining between them. CDR3 in DNA: TGCGCCAGCAGCCAACTCCTGCGAGGCGGCGAAGCTTTCTTT. Amino acid sequence: CASSQLLRGGEAFF.

The CDR3 reads CASTSILGPGTGEAPDTQYF. The DNA for the CDR3 is TGTGCCAGCACCTCGATTTTGGGGCCCGGGACAGGCGAAGCCCCAGATACGCAGTATTTT. The chain links TRBV5-6 to TRBJ2-3; 8 bases are a match to TRBD1. With 6 bases clipped from V and 4 bases from J, the junction kept 25 bases outside the gene matches. This CDR3 spans 20 amino acids. The germline V gene encodes CDR1 SGHDT and CDR2 YYEEEE.